This T cell receptor (beta chain) was captured in a study of blood T cell repertoires in COVID-19. Study-wide background: In each case, the material was cDNA or gDNA derived from T cells, B-cell-depleted T cells, or PBMCs.

This table comes from immunoSEQ multiplex PCR, and its TCRdb copy is limited to in-frame clones, with some not included. Of approximately 50,000 clones in the sample, more than 75% were seen once. Germline values: CDR1 SGHRS, CDR2 YFSETQ. The V and J ends lost 4 bases and 4 bases respectively, with 11 bases between them. The length of the CDR3 is 13 residues. The receptor's source is a woman of 80 years or more with acute or convalescent COVID-19. V usage is TRBV5-1 and J usage is TRBJ1-2, with D perhaps TRBD1 (6 bases). The sequenced material came from peripheral blood. CDR3 in amino acids: CASSQTGTYGYTF. In DNA, the CDR3 is TGCGCCAGCAGCCAAACAGGGACCTATGGCTACACCTTC.